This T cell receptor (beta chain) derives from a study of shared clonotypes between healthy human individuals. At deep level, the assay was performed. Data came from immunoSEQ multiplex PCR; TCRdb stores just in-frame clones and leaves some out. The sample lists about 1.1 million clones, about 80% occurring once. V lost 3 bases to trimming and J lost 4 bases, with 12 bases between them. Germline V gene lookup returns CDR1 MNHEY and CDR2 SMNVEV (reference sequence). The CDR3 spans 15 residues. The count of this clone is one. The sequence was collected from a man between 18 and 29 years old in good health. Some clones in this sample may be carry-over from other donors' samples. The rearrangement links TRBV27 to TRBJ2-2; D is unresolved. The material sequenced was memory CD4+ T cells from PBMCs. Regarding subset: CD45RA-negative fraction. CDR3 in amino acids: CASSFFNRVTGELFF. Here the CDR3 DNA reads TGTGCCAGCAGTTTTTTTAATCGGGTCACCGGGGAGCTGTTTTTT.